The 18 T cell receptor beta chains given below trace back to one sample, sequenced in a study of PD-1 blockade in classical Hodgkin lymphoma. Repertoires were generated with immunoSEQ multiplex PCR, while TCRdb's copy carries only in-frame clones and drops some. The data show about 11,000 clones, with roughly 76% seen just once and roughly a tenth held by the top ten. Relapses following autologous stem cell transplantation were seen in all patients, with brentuximab vedotin exposure varying. The sequences come from peripheral blood mononuclear cells (PBMCs), collected at baseline. The receptors originated from a human donor with classical Hodgkin lymphoma.

The chain has TRBV4-1 and TRBJ2-6; 12 bases are a match to TRBD1. CDR1 is MGHRA, CDR2 YSYEKL, per germline. This CDR3 comprises 17 residues. Trimming cost V 4 bases and J 4 bases; bases outside gene matches: 5. The DNA for the CDR3 is TGCGCCAGCAGCCTCGGGACAGGGGGCGCAGGGGCCAACGTCCTGACTTTC. This gives the protein CASSLGTGGAGANVLTF.

The chain links TRBV29-1 to TRBJ2-5, with 9 bases aligning to TRBD1. V shed 2 bases, J shed 5 bases, and the junction held 12 bases outside the gene matches. Germline-derived CDR1 and CDR2 are SQVTM and ANQGSEA. This CDR3 spans 16 amino acids. This CDR3 reads CSVEFRLDRGVETQYF. The CDR3 DNA sequence: TGCAGCGTTGAATTTCGGTTGGACAGGGGTGTGGAGACCCAGTACTTC.

J is TRBJ2-7 and V is TRBV11-2; D is perhaps TRBD2 (6 bases). This CDR3 spans 13 amino acids. V was clipped by 4 bases and J by 1 base, with 8 bases between them. Germline V gene data show CDR1 as SGHAT and CDR2 as FQNNGV. The CDR3 spells CASSSGTSYEQYF. The CDR3 bases are TGTGCCAGCAGCTCCGGGACTTCCTACGAGCAGTACTTC.

The chain has TRBV29-1 and TRBJ1-1, with 8 bases matching TRBD1. Trimming at V came to 5 bases and at J to 6 bases, leaving 2 bases not matched to a gene. Germline CDR1 and CDR2: SQVTM and ANQGSEA. This CDR3 comprises 11 residues. The CDR3 bases are TGCAGCGTTACAGGGGGGTCTGAAGCTTTCTTT. Translated: CSVTGGSEAFF.

The CDR3 reads CASSSPASPLHF. CDR3 sequence (DNA): TGTGCCAGCAGTTCACCTGCTTCACCCCTCCACTTT. The chain carries TRBV6-6 and TRBJ1-6, with no clear D. Trimming took off 4 bases at V and 9 bases at J, with 7 bases between the two ends. This CDR3 region has 12 residues. Germline CDR1 MNHNY, CDR2 SVGAGI (reference sequence).

This rearrangement joins TRBV5-4 to TRBJ2-1; 11 bases agree with TRBD2. Trimming cost V 0 bases and J 4 bases; bases outside gene matches: 3. The CDR3 is made up of 16 amino acids. Germline V gives CDR1 SGHNT, CDR2 YYREEE (reference sequence). The CDR3 region has the DNA TGTGCCAGCAGCTTGGCCTCTAGCGGGGGGTACAATGAGCAGTTCTTC. Its protein product is CASSLASSGGYNEQFF.

The chain carries TRBV5-4 and TRBJ2-7; D gene uncertain. The CDR3 has 15 amino acids. V was clipped by 5 bases and J by 0 bases, with 15 bases between them. CDR1 and CDR2 (germline): SGHNT, YYREEE (reference sequence). The CDR3 is CASSPSSSNSYEQYF. CDR3 nucleotides: TGTGCCAGCAGTCCTAGTTCTTCTAACTCCTACGAGCAGTACTTC.

The V call is TRBV10-3, the J call TRBJ1-5; D not certain. CDR3 length: 15 amino acids. V was shortened by 4 bases and J by 0 bases, with 10 bases between the two germline ends. The germline V gene encodes CDR1 ENHRY and CDR2 SYGVKD. The CDR3 sequence: CAISAAGPSNQPQHF. DNA for the CDR3: TGTGCCATCAGTGCTGCGGGCCCTAGCAATCAGCCCCAGCATTTT.

The chain carries TRBV28 and TRBJ2-2; 8 bases align to TRBD2. Germline CDR1 and CDR2: MDHEN and SYDVKM. This CDR3 region has 17 residues. Trimming took 3 bases from V and 4 from J; bases not matched to a gene: 10. CDR3 in DNA: TGTGCCAGCAGTTTCTCTGGTGGCGGGAGGTTCACCGGGGAGCTGTTTTTT. The encoded protein is CASSFSGGGRFTGELFF.

V and J are TRBV7-2 and TRBJ1-5, with TRBD1 matching 10 bases. Germline CDR1 is SGHTA and CDR2 is FQGNSA. Trimming removed 1 base from V and 5 bases from J; junction bases left unmatched: 5. This CDR3 is 16 amino acids long. The CDR3 loop is CASSLVGTGVDQPQHF. CDR3 nucleotide sequence: TGTGCCAGCAGCTTAGTTGGGACAGGGGTTGATCAGCCCCAGCATTTT. Filled out from reference TRBV7-2 and TRBJ1-5, the complete variable domain reads GAGVSQSPSNKVTEKGKDVELRCDPISGHTALYWYRQSLGQGLEFLIYFQGNSAPDKSGLPSDRFSAERTGGSVSTLTIQRTQQEDSAVYLCASSLVGTGVDQPQHFGDGTRLSIL.

The chain recombines TRBV7-9 with TRBJ1-4, with 8 nucleotides matching TRBD1. J lost 0 bases, V lost 5 bases, and 5 bases had no gene match. Germline V gene lookup returns CDR1 SEHNR and CDR2 FQNEAQ (reference sequence). The CDR3 consists of 16 residues. The CDR3 DNA reads as TGTGCCAGCAGCCCCGACAGGGGCGCAACTAATGAAAAACTGTTTTTT. It specifies CASSPDRGATNEKLFF.

This clone was recorded only once. The V gene is TRBV11-3, the J gene TRBJ2-3, with 9 bases matching TRBD2. CDR1 SGHNT and CDR2 YENEEA come from the germline V gene. V gave up 4 bases and J gave up 5 bases; unmatched junction bases: 13. CDR3 length equals 17 residues. The CDR3 is CASSWGDWGLAGDTQYF. In DNA form, the CDR3 reads TGTGCCAGCAGCTGGGGTGATTGGGGACTAGCAGGAGATACGCAGTATTTT. Full variable domain (rest looked up from reference TRBV11-3 and TRBJ2-3): EAGVVQSPRYKIIEKKQPVAFWCNPISGHNTLYWYLQNLGQGPELLIRYENEEAVDDSQLPKDRFSAERLKGVDSTLKIQPAELGDSAVYLCASSWGDWGLAGDTQYFGPGTRLTVL.

V is TRBV4-1 and J is TRBJ1-2, with a possible D match to TRBD1 (6 bases). The germline gives CDR1 MGHRA, CDR2 YSYEKL. Between the trimmed V and J ends, which lost 0 bases and 4 bases, there was a span of 12 bases. CDR3 size: 15 residues. In DNA form, the CDR3 reads TGCGCCAGCAGCCAAGATCGGGGGACAATCTATGGCTACACCTTC. Its protein product is CASSQDRGTIYGYTF.

The chain joins TRBV28 to TRBJ2-7; TRBD2 matches 10 bases. The V and J ends lost 4 bases and 3 bases, in that order; junction bases with no gene match: 6. This CDR3 has 15 residues. The germline CDR1 and CDR2 sequences are MDHEN and SYDVKM. This chain's CDR3 is CASSSPSGSSYEQYF. CDR3 sequence (DNA): TGTGCCAGCAGTTCCCCTAGCGGGAGTAGCTACGAGCAGTACTTC.

The CDR3 sequence is CASSARAQGNEKLFF. CDR3 DNA sequence: TGTGCCAGCAGCGCCAGAGCACAGGGGAATGAAAAACTGTTTTTT. The J gene is TRBJ1-4, the V gene TRBV7-9; 7 bases are shared with TRBD1. J was trimmed by 5 bases and V by 5 bases; bases with no gene match: 8. The CDR3 consists of 15 residues. Germline lookup yields CDR1 SEHNR and CDR2 FQNEAQ (reference sequence).

This clone was detected only a few times. The chain carries TRBV4-3 and TRBJ2-4; tentatively, D is TRBD1 (5 bases). Per the germline V gene, CDR1 is LGHNA and CDR2 is YSLEER. The CDR3 is 14 residues long. The V end lost 1 base, the J end lost 8 bases, and 12 bases lay between the germline ends. The CDR3, as DNA: TGCGCCAGCAGCCAAGCTTGGACAAAGGACATTCAGTACTTC. The encoded protein is CASSQAWTKDIQYF.

This chain links TRBV7-3 with TRBJ2-3; D ambiguous. The V and J ends lost 2 bases and 0 bases respectively, with 3 bases between them. The length of the CDR3 is 13 residues. Per the germline V gene, CDR1 is SGHTA and CDR2 is FQGTGA. CDR3 in amino acids: CASSLGSTDTQYF. CDR3 in DNA: TGTGCCAGCAGCTTAGGAAGCACAGATACGCAGTATTTT.

The rearrangement joins TRBV4-3 to TRBJ2-3, with no clear D. Germline-derived CDR1 and CDR2 are LGHNA and YSLEER. The CDR3 length is 14 residues. V lost 0 bases, J lost 6 bases, and 10 bases lay in between. CDR3 coding DNA: TGCGCCAGCAGCCAAGAGAGGTATTCGGATACGCAGTATTTT. Its protein is CASSQERYSDTQYF.